The rows below give T cell receptor beta chains drawn from one sample of a study of T-cell reconstitution after alpha-beta-depleted transplantation in children. Each CDR3 protein gets one entry after TCRdb re-called the PCR reads with MiXCR. The sample lists more than 400,000 distinct CDR3 sequences, roughly 10% occurring once. Sequencing was performed on PBMCs, mostly from graft donor cells, taken 180 days after TCRalphabeta/CD19-depleted stem cell transplant. The receptors originated from a female patient aged 2-15 years who had a stem cell transplant for aplastic anemia, so the T cells may come from the graft donor. CDR3s include the opening cysteine and the closing phenylalanine or tryptophan. The D gene is left open where the match is weak. Expanded clones are given a class, and other clones once, few, many or no size at all.

D gene,clone size,J gene,V gene,CDR3 protein,CDR3 DNA
.,.,TRBJ1-2,TRBV21-1,CASSKAPGGSYGYTF,TGTGCCAGCAGCAAAGCCCCCGGGGGATCCTATGGCTACACCTTC
.,.,TRBJ2-1,TRBV7-3,CASSPPATNEQFF,TGTGCCAGCAGCCCTCCGGCGACAAATGAGCAGTTCTTC
TRBD2,.,TRBJ2-5,TRBV19,CASSLTLTSGNLETQYF,TGTGCCAGTAGTCTCACCTTAACTAGCGGGAATCTGGAGACCCAGTACTTC
.,many,TRBJ2-3,TRBV29-1,CSVGAGLSTDTQYF,TGCAGCGTTGGGGCTGGACTTAGCACAGATACGCAGTATTTT
.,few,TRBJ1-1,TRBV29-1,CSVQGLATEAFF,TGCAGCGTTCAGGGGTTGGCAACTGAAGCTTTCTTT
TRBD1,many,TRBJ2-7,TRBV4-3,CASSRGTGGDPYEQYF,TGCGCCAGCAGCCGTGGGACAGGGGGCGATCCCTACGAGCAGTACTTC
.,many,TRBJ2-6,TRBV18,CASSPATGSGANVLTF,TGTGCCAGCTCACCAGCAACAGGCTCTGGGGCCAACGTCCTGACTTTC
.,.,TRBJ1-4,TRBV11-2,CASSLVQGGEKLFF,TGTGCCAGCAGCTTAGTACAGGGTGGCGAAAAACTGTTTTTT
.,.,TRBJ1-5,TRBV29-1,CSVELSFGQPQHF,TGCAGCGTTGAATTAAGCTTCGGTCAGCCCCAGCATTTT
.,.,TRBJ2-7,TRBV28,CASTTGFGYEQYF,TGTGCCAGCACCACAGGGTTCGGCTACGAGCAGTACTTC
TRBD1,few,TRBJ2-7,TRBV28,CASNRDRGGYEQYF,TGTGCCAGCAATCGGGACAGGGGAGGCTACGAGCAGTACTTC
.,few,TRBJ1-1,TRBV28,CASRRPRGKKTGRTEAFF,TGTGCCAGCAGAAGACCCCGGGGTAAAAAAACAGGGCGCACTGAAGCTTTCTTT
.,few,TRBJ1-6,TRBV9,CASSVQESSYNSPLHF,TGTGCCAGCAGCGTCCAGGAGAGCTCCTATAATTCACCCCTCCACTTT
TRBD2,.,TRBJ2-1,TRBV27,CASSFLAGGNEQFF,TGTGCCAGCAGTTTTCTAGCGGGAGGGAATGAGCAGTTCTTC
.,many,TRBJ2-2,TRBV6-1,CASTPGNTGELFF,TGTGCCAGCACCCCAGGGAACACCGGGGAGCTGTTTTTT
TRBD1,few,TRBJ1-2,TRBV18,CASSPRQGAGKYGYTF,TGTGCCAGCTCACCACGACAGGGAGCTGGGAAATATGGCTACACCTTC
TRBD1,many,TRBJ2-5,TRBV7-2,CASSLGGQGGETQYF,TGTGCCAGCAGCTTAGGGGGACAGGGTGGGGAGACCCAGTACTTC
.,few,TRBJ1-1,TRBV4-3,CASSQEGRGLQNTEAFF,TGCGCCAGCAGCCAAGAAGGCAGGGGCCTACAGAACACTGAAGCTTTCTTT
.,many,TRBJ2-2,TRBV18,CASSSEAGELFF,TGTGCCAGCTCATCGGAAGCCGGGGAGCTGTTTTTT
.,.,TRBJ2-7,TRBV20-1,CSAREGYEKYF,TGCAGTGCTAGAGAGGGTTACGAGAAGTACTTC
.,few,TRBJ2-5,TRBV7-6,CASSLPAAQETQYF,TGTGCCAGCAGCTTACCGGCGGCCCAAGAGACCCAGTACTTC
.,many,TRBJ1-4,TRBV12-3/TRBV12-4,CASRYNNEKLFF,TGTGCCAGCAGATATAACAATGAAAAACTGTTTTTT
.,many,TRBJ2-3,TRBV7-2,CASSSYSPDTQYF,TGTGCCAGCAGCTCTTACAGCCCGGATACGCAGTATTTT
.,.,TRBJ1-4,TRBV6-5,CASSTRVNEKLFF,TGTGCCAGCAGTACTCGGGTTAATGAAAAACTGTTTTTT
TRBD2,.,TRBJ2-7,TRBV5-5,CASSFQLAGTYEQYF,TGTGCCAGCAGCTTCCAACTAGCGGGCACCTACGAGCAGTACTTC
.,.,TRBJ2-1,TRBV10-3,CAIGFERDHSYNEQFF,TGTGCCATCGGGTTTGAACGGGACCACTCCTACAATGAGCAGTTCTTC
.,.,TRBJ2-7,TRBV20-1,CSANYRDYEQYF,TGCAGTGCTAATTACAGGGACTACGAGCAGTACTTC
.,few,TRBJ2-1,TRBV29-1,CSVIGTRSVDNEQFF,TGCAGCGTTATTGGAACGAGGAGCGTGGACAATGAGCAGTTCTTC
TRBD1,many,TRBJ2-7,TRBV15,CATSKDPGPRQGNEQYF,TGTGCCACCAGCAAAGATCCGGGTCCCAGACAGGGGAATGAGCAGTACTTC
TRBD2,.,TRBJ2-2,TRBV30,CACTSGPINTGELFF,TGTGCCTGTACTAGCGGACCAATCAACACCGGGGAGCTGTTTTTT
TRBD2,many,TRBJ2-1,TRBV4-1,CASSQDGREGLRNEQFF,TGCGCCAGCAGCCAAGATGGGCGGGAGGGCCTTAGGAATGAGCAGTTCTTC
.,.,TRBJ2-1,TRBV20-1,CSARVTLRSYNEQFF,TGCAGTGCTAGAGTTACGCTCAGAAGCTACAATGAGCAGTTCTTC
.,few,TRBJ2-3,TRBV4-3,CASSQRGGARGDTQYF,TGCGCCAGCAGCCAACGGGGCGGAGCACGGGGAGATACGCAGTATTTT